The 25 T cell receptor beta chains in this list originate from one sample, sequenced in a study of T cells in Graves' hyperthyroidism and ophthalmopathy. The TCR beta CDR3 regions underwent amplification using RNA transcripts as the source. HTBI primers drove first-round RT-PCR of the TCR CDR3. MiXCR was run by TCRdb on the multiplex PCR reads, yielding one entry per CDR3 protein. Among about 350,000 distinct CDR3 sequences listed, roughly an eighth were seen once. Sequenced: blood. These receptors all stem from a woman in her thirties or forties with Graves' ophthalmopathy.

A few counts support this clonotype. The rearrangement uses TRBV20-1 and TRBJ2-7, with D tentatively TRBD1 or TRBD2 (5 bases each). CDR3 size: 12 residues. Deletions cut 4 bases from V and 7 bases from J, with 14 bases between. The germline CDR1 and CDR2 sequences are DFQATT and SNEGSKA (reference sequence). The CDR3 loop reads CSAMGRGGEQYF. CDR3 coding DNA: TGCAGTGCTATGGGGCGAGGCGGGGAGCAGTACTTC.

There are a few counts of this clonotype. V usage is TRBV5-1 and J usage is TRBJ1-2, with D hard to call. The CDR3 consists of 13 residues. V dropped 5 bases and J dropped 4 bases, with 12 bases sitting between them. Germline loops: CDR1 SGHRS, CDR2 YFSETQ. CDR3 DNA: TGCGCCAGCAGACGTGACAACCTCTATGGCTACACCTTC. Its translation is CASRRDNLYGYTF.

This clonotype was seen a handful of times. In DNA, the CDR3 is TGTGCCAGCAGCTTATTCGGGACTAGCGGGCAAAGCTCCTACAATGAGCAGTTCTTC. This sequence encodes CASSLFGTSGQSSYNEQFF. The chain carries TRBV7-2 and TRBJ2-1; 12 bases match TRBD2. The V and J ends lost 2 bases and 0 bases, in that order; junction bases with no gene match: 8. In germline, CDR1 is SGHTA, CDR2 FQGNSA. The CDR3 runs to 19 residues.

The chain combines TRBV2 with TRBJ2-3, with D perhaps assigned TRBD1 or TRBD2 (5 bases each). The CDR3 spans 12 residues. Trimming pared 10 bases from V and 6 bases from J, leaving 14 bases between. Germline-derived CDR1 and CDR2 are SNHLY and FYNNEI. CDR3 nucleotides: TGTGCCACAGGGACCCTCTTCGATACGCAGTATTTT. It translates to CATGTLFDTQYF.

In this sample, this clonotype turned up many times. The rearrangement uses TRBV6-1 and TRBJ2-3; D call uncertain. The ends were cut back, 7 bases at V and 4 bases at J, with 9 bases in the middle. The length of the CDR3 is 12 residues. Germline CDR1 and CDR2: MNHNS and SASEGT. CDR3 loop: CASMGPPDTQYF. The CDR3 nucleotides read TGTGCCAGCATGGGTCCCCCAGATACGCAGTATTTT.

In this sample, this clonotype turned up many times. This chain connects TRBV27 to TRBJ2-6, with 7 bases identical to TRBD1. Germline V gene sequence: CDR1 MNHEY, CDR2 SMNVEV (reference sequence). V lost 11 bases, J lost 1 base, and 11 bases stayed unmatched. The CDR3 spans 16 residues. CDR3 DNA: TGTGCCGCCCGAAAAGCAGGGGGTTCTGGGGCCAACGTCCTGACTTTC. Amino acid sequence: CAARKAGGSGANVLTF.

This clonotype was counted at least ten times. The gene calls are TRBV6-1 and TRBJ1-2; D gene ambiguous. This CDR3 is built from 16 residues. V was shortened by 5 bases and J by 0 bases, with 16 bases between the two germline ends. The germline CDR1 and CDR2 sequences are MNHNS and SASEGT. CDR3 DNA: TGTGCCAGCAGTTCCACGACTTCCGACCCTAACTATGGCTACACCTTC. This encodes CASSSTTSDPNYGYTF.

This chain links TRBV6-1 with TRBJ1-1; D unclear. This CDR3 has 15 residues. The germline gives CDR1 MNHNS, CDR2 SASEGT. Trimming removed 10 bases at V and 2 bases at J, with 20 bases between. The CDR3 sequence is CATLARLGPNTEAFF. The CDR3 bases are TGTGCCACCTTGGCAAGACTCGGCCCAAACACTGAAGCTTTCTTT.

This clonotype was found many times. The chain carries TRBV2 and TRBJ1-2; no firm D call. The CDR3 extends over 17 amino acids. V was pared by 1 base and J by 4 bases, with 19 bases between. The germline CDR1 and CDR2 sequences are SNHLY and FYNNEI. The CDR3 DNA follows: TGTGCCAGCAGTGAAGGTGGGTTCCCGATCCTTAGCTATGGCTACACCTTC. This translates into CASSEGGFPILSYGYTF.

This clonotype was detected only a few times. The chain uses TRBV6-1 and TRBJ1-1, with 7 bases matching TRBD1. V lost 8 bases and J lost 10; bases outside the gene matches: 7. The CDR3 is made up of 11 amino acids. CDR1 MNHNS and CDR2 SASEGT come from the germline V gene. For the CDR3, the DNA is TGTGCCAGCGGGGGACAGAGGGTAGCTTTCTTT. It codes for CASGGQRVAFF.

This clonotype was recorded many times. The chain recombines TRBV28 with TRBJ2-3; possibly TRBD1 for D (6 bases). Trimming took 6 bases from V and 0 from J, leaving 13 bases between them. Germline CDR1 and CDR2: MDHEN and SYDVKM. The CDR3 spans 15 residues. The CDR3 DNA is TGTGCCAGCAGACCTACCAGGGGAAGCACAGATACGCAGTATTTT. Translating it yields CASRPTRGSTDTQYF.

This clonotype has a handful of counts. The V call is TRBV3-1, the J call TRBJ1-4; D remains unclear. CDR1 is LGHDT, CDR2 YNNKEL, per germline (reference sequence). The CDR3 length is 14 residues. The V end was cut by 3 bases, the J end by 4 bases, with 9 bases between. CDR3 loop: CASSHRRINEKLFF. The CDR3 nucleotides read TGTGCCAGCAGCCATCGAAGGATTAATGAAAAACTGTTTTTT.

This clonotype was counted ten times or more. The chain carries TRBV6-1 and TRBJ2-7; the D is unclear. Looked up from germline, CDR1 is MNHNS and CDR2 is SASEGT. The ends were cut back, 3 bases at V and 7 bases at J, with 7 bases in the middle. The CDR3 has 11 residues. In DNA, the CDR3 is TGTGCCAGCAGTGACTCTGCGGAGCAGTACTTC. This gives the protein CASSDSAEQYF.

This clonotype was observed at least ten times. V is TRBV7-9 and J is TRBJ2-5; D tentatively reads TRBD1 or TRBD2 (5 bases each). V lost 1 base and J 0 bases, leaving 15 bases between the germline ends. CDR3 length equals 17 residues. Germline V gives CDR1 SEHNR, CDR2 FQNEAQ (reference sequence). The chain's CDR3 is CASSLDLERGDQETQYF. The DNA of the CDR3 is TGTGCCAGCAGCTTAGACCTGGAGAGGGGAGACCAAGAGACCCAGTACTTC.

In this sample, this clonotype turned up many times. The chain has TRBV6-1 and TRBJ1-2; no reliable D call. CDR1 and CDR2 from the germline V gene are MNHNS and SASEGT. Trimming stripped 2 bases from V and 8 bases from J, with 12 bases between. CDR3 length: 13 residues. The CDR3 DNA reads TGTGCCAGCAGTGAAACCATGGAGGGAGGCTACACCTTC. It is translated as CASSETMEGGYTF.

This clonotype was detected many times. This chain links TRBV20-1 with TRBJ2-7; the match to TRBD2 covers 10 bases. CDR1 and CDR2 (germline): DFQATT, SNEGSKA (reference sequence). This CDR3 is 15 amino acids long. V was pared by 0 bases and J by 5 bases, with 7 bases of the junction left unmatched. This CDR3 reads CSARDLSGGVHEQYF. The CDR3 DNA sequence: TGCAGTGCTAGAGATTTAAGCGGGGGGGTTCACGAGCAGTACTTC.

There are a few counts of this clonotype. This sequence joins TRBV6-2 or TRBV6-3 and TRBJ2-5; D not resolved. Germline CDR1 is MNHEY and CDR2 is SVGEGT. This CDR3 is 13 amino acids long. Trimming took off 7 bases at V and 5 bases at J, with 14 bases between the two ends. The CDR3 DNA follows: TGTGCCAGCAACAGAGGCCCCCGGGAGACCCAGTACTTC. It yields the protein CASNRGPRETQYF.

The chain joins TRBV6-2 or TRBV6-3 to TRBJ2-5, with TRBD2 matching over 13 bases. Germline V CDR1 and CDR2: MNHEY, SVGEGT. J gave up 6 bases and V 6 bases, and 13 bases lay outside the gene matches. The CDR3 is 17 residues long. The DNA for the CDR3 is TGTGCCAGCAGCCGCCCCCTACTAGCGGGAGGGCCCAAGACCCAGTACTTC. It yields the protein CASSRPLLAGGPKTQYF.

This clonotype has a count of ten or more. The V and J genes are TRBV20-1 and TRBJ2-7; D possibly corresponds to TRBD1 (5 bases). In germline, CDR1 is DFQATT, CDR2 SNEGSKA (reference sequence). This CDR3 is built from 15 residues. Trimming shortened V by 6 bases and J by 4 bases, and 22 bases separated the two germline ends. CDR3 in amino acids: CSAKSPLRGRYEQYF. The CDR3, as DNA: TGCAGTGCCAAATCCCCCCTTAGGGGTCGGTACGAGCAGTACTTC.

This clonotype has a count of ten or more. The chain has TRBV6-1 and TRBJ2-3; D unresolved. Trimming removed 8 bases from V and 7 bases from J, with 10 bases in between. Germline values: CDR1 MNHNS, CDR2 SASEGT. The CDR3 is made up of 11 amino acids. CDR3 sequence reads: CASFEAYTQYF. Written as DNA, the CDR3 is TGTGCCAGCTTTGAGGCGTATACGCAGTATTTT.

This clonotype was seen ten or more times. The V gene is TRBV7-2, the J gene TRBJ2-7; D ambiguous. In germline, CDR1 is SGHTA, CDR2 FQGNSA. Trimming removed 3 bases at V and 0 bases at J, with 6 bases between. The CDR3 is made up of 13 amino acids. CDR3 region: CASSLASSYEQYF. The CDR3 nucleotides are TGTGCCAGCAGCTTGGCTAGCTCCTACGAGCAGTACTTC.

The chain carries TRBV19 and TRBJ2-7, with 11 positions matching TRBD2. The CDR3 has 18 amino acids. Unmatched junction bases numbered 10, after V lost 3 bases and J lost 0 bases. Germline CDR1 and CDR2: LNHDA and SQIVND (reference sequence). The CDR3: CASSIKTSGDYNSYEQYF. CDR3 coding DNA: TGTGCCAGTAGTATTAAGACTAGCGGGGACTATAACTCCTACGAGCAGTACTTC.

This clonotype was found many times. CDR3 region: CASSESGRGPTDTQYF. CDR3 nucleotide sequence: TGTGCCAGCAGTGAAAGCGGGAGAGGTCCCACAGATACGCAGTATTTT. This chain joins TRBV6-1 and TRBJ2-3; 8 bases align to TRBD2. Germline V CDR1 and CDR2: MNHNS, SASEGT. This CDR3 has 16 amino acids. Trimming removed 2 bases from V and 2 bases from J; junction bases left unmatched: 6.

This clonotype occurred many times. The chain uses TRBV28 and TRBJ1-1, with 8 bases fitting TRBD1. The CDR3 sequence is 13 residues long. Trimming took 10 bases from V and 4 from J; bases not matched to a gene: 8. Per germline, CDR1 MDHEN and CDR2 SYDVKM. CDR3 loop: CATRDRSITEAFF. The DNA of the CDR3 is TGTGCCACCCGGGACAGGTCAATCACTGAAGCTTTCTTT.

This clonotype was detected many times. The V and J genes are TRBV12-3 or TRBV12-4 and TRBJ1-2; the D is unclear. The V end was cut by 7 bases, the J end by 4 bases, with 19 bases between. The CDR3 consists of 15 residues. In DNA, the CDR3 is TGTGCCAGCACTCTACAGACAACACCCCTCTATGGCTACACCTTC. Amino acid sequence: CASTLQTTPLYGYTF.